This TCR beta chain was obtained from a study of human thymus T cells. Thymic samples were excised during corrective heart operations. Serving as donors were healthy Finnish infants, each of whom was having open corrective surgery for congenital heart defects. TCRdb's table, derived via immunoSEQ multiplex PCR, lists solely in-frame clones and lacks some. The sample shows 120,000 or so clones, around 94% of them seen only once. Germline V gene data show CDR1 as SGHTA and CDR2 as FQGNSA. The trim removed 1 base at V and 0 bases at J, leaving 7 bases unmatched. CDR3 size: 19 residues. General study results and limits: Thymic and blood repertoires appeared to show biased V and J gene usage. Related research described thymic repertoires that were highly overlapping among unrelated individuals.

With regard to this clone: Its antigen is unknown.

V is TRBV7-2 and J is TRBJ2-5; 14 nucleotides line up with TRBD2. The TCR originated in a boy under two years old with a congenital heart defect but otherwise immunologically healthy. The specimen sequenced was thymus tissue. Here the CDR3 DNA reads TGTGCCAGCAGCTTAGATCCGACTAGCGGGGGGGGGTACCAAGAGACCCAGTACTTC. As protein: CASSLDPTSGGGYQETQYF.